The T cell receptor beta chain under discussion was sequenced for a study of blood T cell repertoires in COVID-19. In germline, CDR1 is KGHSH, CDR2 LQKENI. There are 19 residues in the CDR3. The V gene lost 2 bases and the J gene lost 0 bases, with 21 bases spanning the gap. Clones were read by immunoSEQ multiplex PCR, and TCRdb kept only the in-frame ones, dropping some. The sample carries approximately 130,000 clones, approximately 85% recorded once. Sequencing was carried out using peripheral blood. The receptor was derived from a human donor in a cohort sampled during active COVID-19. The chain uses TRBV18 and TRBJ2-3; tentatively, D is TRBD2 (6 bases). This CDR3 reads CASSPGGMRDKTSTDTQYF. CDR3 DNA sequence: TGTGCCAGCTCACCAGGCGGGATGAGAGATAAAACTAGCACAGATACGCAGTATTTT.